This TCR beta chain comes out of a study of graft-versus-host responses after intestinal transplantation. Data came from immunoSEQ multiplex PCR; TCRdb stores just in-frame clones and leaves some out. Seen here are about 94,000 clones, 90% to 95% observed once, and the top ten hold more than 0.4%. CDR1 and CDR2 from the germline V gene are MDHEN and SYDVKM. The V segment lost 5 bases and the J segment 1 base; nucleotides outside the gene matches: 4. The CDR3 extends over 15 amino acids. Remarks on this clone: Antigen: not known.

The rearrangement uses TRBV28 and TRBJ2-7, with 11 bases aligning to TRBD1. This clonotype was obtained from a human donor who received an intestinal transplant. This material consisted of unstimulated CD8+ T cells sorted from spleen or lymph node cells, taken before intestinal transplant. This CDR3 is CASSPDRGLSYEQYF. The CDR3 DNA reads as TGTGCCAGCAGTCCGGACAGGGGGCTATCCTACGAGCAGTACTTC. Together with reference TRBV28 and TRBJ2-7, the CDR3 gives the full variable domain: DVKVTQSSRYLVKRTGEKVFLECVQDMDHENMFWYRQDPGLGLRLIYFSYDVKMKEKGDIPEGYSVSREKKERFSLILESASTNQTSMYLCASSPDRGLSYEQYFGPGTRLTVT.